Following are 23 T cell receptor beta chains from one sample sequenced in a study of post-analysis software for immune sequencing data. Notes on the study in general: A handful of TRBV segments were more frequent in patients than controls; TRBV5-6, TRBV5-1 and TRBV20-1 belonged to this group.

cDNA libraries of TCR beta carried unique molecular identifiers. TCRdb re-called the PCR reads with MiXCR, one entry per CDR3 protein. This sample yields approximately 160,000 distinct CDR3 sequences, of which 25% to 35% are seen a single time; more than 1.3% belongs to the top ten. These receptors have no identified antigens. What was sequenced was blood. The receptor source for this set is a girl aged 5 to 17 with multiple sclerosis.

This clonotype has more than one count but fewer than ten. This chain uses TRBV11-2 with TRBJ1-5; 9 nucleotides line up with TRBD1. The germline CDR1 and CDR2 sequences are SGHAT and FQNNGV. CDR3 length equals 15 residues. The V segment lost 2 bases and the J segment 2 bases; nucleotides outside the gene matches: 1. CDR3 loop: CASSLRQGGNQPQHF. CDR3 in DNA: TGTGCCAGCAGCTTACGACAGGGGGGCAATCAGCCCCAGCATTTT.

This chain links TRBV25-1 with TRBJ1-1, with 8 bases identical to TRBD1. The CDR3 spans 15 residues. Losses at the gene ends were 6 bases for V and 0 bases for J; bases not matched to a gene: 6. The germline CDR1 and CDR2 sequences are MGHDK and SYGVNS. The DNA for the CDR3 is TGTGCCAGCAGCCCGAGACAGGGGTTGAACACTGAAGCTTTCTTT. Translated, it gives CASSPRQGLNTEAFF.

This clonotype was detected a few times. The junction departs from the called germline gene at one end, perhaps through a read error. This chain joins TRBV10-3 and TRBJ2-3; 10 bases align to TRBD2. From germline, CDR1 is ENHRY and CDR2 SYGVKD. The CDR3 is 15 residues long. The CDR3 DNA reads TGTGCCATCAGTCGGCTAGCGGGAGATACAGATACGCGGTATTTT. Encoded protein: CAISRLAGDTDTRYF.

V usage is TRBV12-3 or TRBV12-4 and J usage is TRBJ1-6, with 9 nucleotides matching TRBD1. J gave up 10 bases and V 6 bases, and 7 bases lay outside the gene matches. The CDR3 consists of 14 residues. The CDR3: CASSPTGGGSPLHF. The CDR3 DNA reads TGTGCCAGCAGCCCTACAGGGGGCGGGTCACCCCTCCACTTT.

This clonotype was observed a handful of times. V usage is TRBV5-1 and J usage is TRBJ1-4, with 8 bases identical to TRBD1. The V segment lost 0 bases and the J segment 7 bases; nucleotides outside the gene matches: 5. The V gene's germline CDR1 is SGHRS and CDR2 YFSETQ. The CDR3 is made up of 15 amino acids. The CDR3 is CASSLGTGRGEKLFF. The CDR3 bases are TGCGCCAGCAGCTTGGGGACAGGGAGGGGTGAAAAACTGTTTTTT.

This clonotype has just a few counts. The rearrangement joins TRBV5-5 to TRBJ1-4, with D perhaps matching TRBD1 (5 bases). The V gene's germline CDR1 is SGHKS and CDR2 YYEKEE (reference sequence). V was shortened by 5 bases and J by 8 bases, with 13 bases between the two germline ends. This CDR3 contains 13 residues. CDR3: CASSSWGNEKLFF. Written as DNA, the CDR3 is TGTGCCAGCAGTTCGTGGGGGAACGAAAAACTGTTTTTT.

CDR3 region: CASTVAGGPVSETQYF. The CDR3, as DNA: TGTGCCAGCACCGTGGCCGGGGGGCCGGTTAGTGAGACCCAGTACTTC. The rearrangement joins TRBV28 to TRBJ2-5; D is possibly TRBD2 (7 bases). This CDR3 is built from 16 residues. V was cut by 7 bases and J by 5 bases, with 23 bases left in between. Germline CDR1 reads MDHEN; CDR2 reads SYDVKM.

This clonotype was detected only a few times. The chain is built from TRBV28 and TRBJ2-3, with a tentative D call TRBD2 (6 bases). Germline V gives CDR1 MDHEN, CDR2 SYDVKM. The CDR3 runs to 13 residues. Deletions cut 8 bases from V and 0 bases from J, with 9 bases between. CDR3 nucleotide sequence: TGTGCCAGCGGGAGCGGGAGCACAGATACGCAGTATTTT. Its translation: CASGSGSTDTQYF. The variable domain in full, completed from reference TRBV28 and TRBJ2-3, reads DVKVTQSSRYLVKRTGEKVFLECVQDMDHENMFWYRQDPGLGLRLIYFSYDVKMKEKGDIPEGYSVSREKKERFSLILESASTNQTSMYLCASGSGSTDTQYFGPGTRLTVL.

Ten or more counts support this clonotype. This chain uses TRBV20-1 with TRBJ2-3, with D uncertain. CDR1 is DFQATT, CDR2 SNEGSKA, per germline (reference sequence). The length of the CDR3 is 11 residues. Trimming left V 5 bases short and J 6 bases short, with 9 bases between. CDR3 bases: TGCAGTGCTGTTTTGGGGGATACGCAGTATTTT. Encoded protein: CSAVLGDTQYF.

A remark on this clonotype: At one of its ends the junction is not consistent with the germline gene, which may arise from a read error. V usage is TRBV7-3 and J usage is TRBJ2-3; D call uncertain. From germline, CDR1 is SGHTA and CDR2 FQGTGA. This CDR3 is built from 12 residues. This chain's CDR3 is CAGSPAGGTQYF. DNA for the CDR3: TGTGCCGGCAGTCCAGCCGGCGGTACGCAGTATTTT. Together with reference TRBV7-3 and TRBJ2-3, the CDR3 gives the full variable domain: GAGVSQTPSNKVTEKGKYVELRCDPISGHTALYWYRQSLGQGPEFLIYFQGTGAADDSGLPNDRFFAVRPEGSVSTLKIQRTERGDSAVYLCAGSPAGGTQYFGPGTRLTVL.

This chain joins TRBV20-1 and TRBJ1-6; 10 bases agree with TRBD1. V was pared by 0 bases and J by 8 bases, with 7 bases of the junction left unmatched. Germline CDR1 and CDR2: DFQATT and SNEGSKA (reference sequence). CDR3 length equals 16 residues. CDR3 DNA sequence: TGCAGTGCTAGAGATACCCGGACAGGGGGGGATTCACCCCTCCACTTT. This encodes CSARDTRTGGDSPLHF.

At least ten counts were recorded for this clonotype. The genes are TRBV15 and TRBJ2-7, with D tentatively TRBD1 or TRBD2 (5 bases each). Between the trimmed V and J ends, which lost 3 bases and 3 bases, there was a span of 21 bases. Germline V lookup: CDR1 LNHNV, CDR2 YYDKDF (reference sequence). The CDR3 is 17 amino acids. The CDR3 DNA follows: TGTGCCACCAGCAGGGTATCACTCCGGGACCTACGCTACGAGCAGTACTTC. This codes for CATSRVSLRDLRYEQYF.

The V gene is TRBV12-3 or TRBV12-4, the J gene TRBJ1-2; 8 bases are shared with TRBD1. V shed 8 bases and J 1 base; nucleotides not matched to a gene: 15. This CDR3 contains 17 residues. The CDR3: CASAGQGRWPVNYGYTF. For the CDR3, the DNA is TGTGCCAGCGCTGGACAGGGACGATGGCCGGTTAACTATGGCTACACCTTC.

Note on this clonotype: Since a much larger clone is just one base distant, this may be a read error. The chain couples TRBV5-1 to TRBJ2-1; a possible D gene is TRBD2 (5 bases). The J call may not be correct, given that the DNA end is closer to TRBJ2-7. This CDR3 spans 14 amino acids. CDR1 and CDR2 from the germline V gene are SGHRS and YFSETQ. The chain's CDR3 is CASSLEAGYNEQYF. The CDR3 DNA reads TGCGCCAGCAGCTTGGAGGCGGGCTACAATGAGCAGTACTTC.

This clonotype was counted only a few times. The rearrangement uses TRBV10-2 and TRBJ1-4; D is possibly TRBD1 (5 bases). The CDR3 has 13 amino acids. Germline-derived CDR1 and CDR2 are WSHSY and SAAADI. Trimming stripped 8 bases from V and 8 bases from J, with 15 bases between. The CDR3 reads CASVRDPDEKLFF. Written as DNA, the CDR3 is TGCGCCAGCGTCCGGGACCCCGACGAAAAACTGTTTTTT.

This clonotype has just a few counts. This rearrangement joins TRBV3-1 to TRBJ2-2; D is undetermined. The CDR3 is 11 amino acids. The V end lost 3 bases, the J end lost 4 bases, and 0 bases lay between the germline ends. The V gene's germline CDR1 is LGHDT and CDR2 YNNKEL (reference sequence). The CDR3 loop reads CASSHTGELFF. In DNA, the CDR3 is TGTGCCAGCAGCCACACCGGGGAGCTGTTTTTT.

The CDR3 loop is CSVERQGADTQYF. The CDR3 coding sequence is TGCAGCGTTGAAAGGCAGGGGGCAGATACGCAGTATTTT. This chain uses TRBV29-1 with TRBJ2-3; the match to TRBD1 covers 7 bases. J lost 4 bases, V lost 2 bases, and 3 bases had no gene match. CDR3 size: 13 residues. CDR1 is SQVTM and CDR2 is ANQGSEA in the germline V gene.

Concerning this clonotype: It may be a read error: a sequence one base away is much more abundant. The chain employs TRBV4-1 and TRBJ2-5; tentative D call: TRBD2 (6 bases). Gene TRBJ2-7 matches the end of the DNA better, so the J call may be wrong. Germline assignment: CDR1 MGHRA and CDR2 YSYEKL. The length of the CDR3 is 12 residues. The CDR3 here is CTSGFPDGEQYF. CDR3 nucleotides: TGCACCAGCGGGTTTCCCGACGGCGAGCAGTACTTC.

Concerning this clonotype itself: A clone one base away is much larger, so this may be a read error. The chain employs TRBV6-6 and TRBJ2-7; D gene ambiguous. The CDR3 is 13 residues long. CDR1 and CDR2 (germline): MNHNY, SVGAGI (reference sequence). With 4 bases removed from V and 1 base from J, the gap between germline ends came to 8 bases. The CDR3 coding sequence is TGTGCCAGCAGTTCCACGAAGTCCTACGAGCAGTACTTC. Its translation is CASSSTKSYEQYF.

The V gene is TRBV3-1, the J gene TRBJ2-7, with TRBD1 identical over 8 bases. V was pared by 2 bases and J by 6 bases, with 3 bases of the junction left unmatched. The CDR3 length is 13 residues. CDR1 and CDR2 from the germline V gene are LGHDT and YNNKEL (reference sequence). The CDR3 nucleotides are TGTGCCAGCAGCCAACCAGACAGGGGCGAGCAGTACTTC. It translates to CASSQPDRGEQYF.

This clonotype was detected a few times. The J gene is TRBJ1-5, the V gene TRBV11-2, with TRBD1 matching over 7 bases. The CDR3 covers 16 residues. Germline V CDR1 and CDR2: SGHAT, FQNNGV. With 3 bases clipped from V and 2 bases from J, the junction kept 7 bases outside the gene matches. The CDR3 reads CASSFTGEVGNQPQHF. The CDR3 nucleotides read TGTGCCAGCAGCTTCACAGGGGAAGTCGGCAATCAGCCCCAGCATTTT. Full variable domain (remainder filled in from reference TRBV11-2 and TRBJ1-5): EAGVAQSPRYKIIEKRQSVAFWCNPISGHATLYWYQQILGQGPKLLIQFQNNGVVDDSQLPKDRFSAERLKGVDSTLKIQPAKLEDSAVYLCASSFTGEVGNQPQHFGDGTRLSIL.

The chain is built from TRBV15 and TRBJ1-1; maybe TRBD1 (6 bases). This CDR3 is 15 amino acids long. Trimming stripped 2 bases from V and 3 bases from J, with 13 bases between. Germline-derived CDR1 and CDR2 are LNHNV and YYDKDF (reference sequence). The CDR3 nucleotides read TGTGCCACCAGCAGACCTCAGGGGTTAGACACTGAAGCTTTCTTT. It translates to CATSRPQGLDTEAFF.

Regarding this clonotype: The junction does not match germline at one end; this may be a read error. The chain recombines TRBV5-1 with TRBJ2-5, with D maybe TRBD2 (6 bases). Germline V gene lookup returns CDR1 SGHRS and CDR2 YFSETQ. This CDR3 is built from 15 residues. The CDR3 reads CASNLEGRDQGTQYF. The CDR3 bases are TGCGCCAGCAACTTGGAGGGCCGGGACCAAGGGACCCAGTACTTC.